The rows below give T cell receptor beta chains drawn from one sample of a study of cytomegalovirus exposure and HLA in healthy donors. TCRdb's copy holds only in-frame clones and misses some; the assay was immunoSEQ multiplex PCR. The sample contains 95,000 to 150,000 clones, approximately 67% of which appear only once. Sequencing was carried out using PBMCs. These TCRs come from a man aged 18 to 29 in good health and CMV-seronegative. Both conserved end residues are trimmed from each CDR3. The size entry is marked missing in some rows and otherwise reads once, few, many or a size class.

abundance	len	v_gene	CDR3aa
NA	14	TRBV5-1	ASSLAPGQGNYGYT
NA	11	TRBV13	ASTREPSYEQY
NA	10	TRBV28	ASSLLAYGYT
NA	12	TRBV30	AWAPGTGAYEQY
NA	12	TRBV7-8	ASSLWQVYDTQY
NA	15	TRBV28	ASSLNLYGTVNEKLF
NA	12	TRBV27	ASSLGQGSYEQY
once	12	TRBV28	ASQNGGGGQPQH
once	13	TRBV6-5	ASSPGGSPQETQY
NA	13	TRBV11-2	ASSSRLANTGELF
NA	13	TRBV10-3	AIRGTGLMNTEAF
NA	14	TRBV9	ASSVATGGGTGELF
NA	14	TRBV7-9	ASSLAIRVTNEKLF
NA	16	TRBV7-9	ASSLVTGTGLAKNIQY
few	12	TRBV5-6	ASRGLAGGREQY
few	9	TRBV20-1	SARDNPLQY
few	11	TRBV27	ASSPTGGRKLF
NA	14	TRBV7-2	ASSPESGQMNTEAF
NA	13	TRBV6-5	ASSRAPSGGNEQY
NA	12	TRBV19	ASHRAFSYNEQF
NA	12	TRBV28	ASSLAGGQETQY
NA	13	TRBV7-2	ASSLDGRPIQPQH
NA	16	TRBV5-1	ASSRRDSWAKTNEKLF
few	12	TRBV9	ASSRTGDKGKLF
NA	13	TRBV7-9	ASSSKSGSYNEQF
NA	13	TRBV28	ASSMAQGNIDTQY
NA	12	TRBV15	ATSGVLVNYGYP
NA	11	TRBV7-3	ASSLGPEGKLF
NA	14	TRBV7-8	ASSLARIGAIYEQY
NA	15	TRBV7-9	ASSATGTGRHNSPLH
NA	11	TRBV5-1	ASSLDSLSEQY
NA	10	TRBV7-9	STVLYTGELF
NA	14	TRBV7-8	ASSSLSGQGNQPQH
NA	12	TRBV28	ASRLSGSMYTQY
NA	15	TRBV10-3	AISDSGTGAIHDEQF
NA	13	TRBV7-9	ASSGRQGNTGELF
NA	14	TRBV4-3	ASSQTSGSYQETQY
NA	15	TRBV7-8	ASSIRGTLKGTGELF
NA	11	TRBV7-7	ASSLDRGNEQY
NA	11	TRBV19	ASNQGPPGELF
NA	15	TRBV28	ASIDGSGNISNQPQH
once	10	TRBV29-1	SVAGAQETQY
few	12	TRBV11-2	ASSRRDGQDTQY
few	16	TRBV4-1	ASSQEGQLSNSGNTIY
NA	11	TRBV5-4	ASSLLGEETQY
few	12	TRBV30	AWTKGGADGELF
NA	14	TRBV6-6	ASSYPRQGAGRGYT
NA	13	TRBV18	ASSRTGWSNQPQH
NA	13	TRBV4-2	ASSQQQGTGNTIY
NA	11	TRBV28	ASSKDRFEKLF
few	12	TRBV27	ASSLTQFNQPQH
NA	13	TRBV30	AWSVGGYSGNTIY
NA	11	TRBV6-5	ASSPTSQGGYT
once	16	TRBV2	ASSDASGGARTENIQY
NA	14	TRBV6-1	ASSEIFRLANYGYT